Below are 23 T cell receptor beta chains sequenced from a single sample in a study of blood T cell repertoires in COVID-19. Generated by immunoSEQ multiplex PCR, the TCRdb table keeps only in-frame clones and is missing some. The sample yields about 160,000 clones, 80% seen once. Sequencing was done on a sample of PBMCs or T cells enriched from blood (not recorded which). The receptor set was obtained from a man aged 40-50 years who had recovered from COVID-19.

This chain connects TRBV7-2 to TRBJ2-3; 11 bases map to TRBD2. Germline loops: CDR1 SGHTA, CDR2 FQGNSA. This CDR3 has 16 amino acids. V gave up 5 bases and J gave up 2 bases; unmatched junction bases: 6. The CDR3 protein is CASSPPGLAATDTQYF. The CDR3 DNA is TGTGCCAGCAGCCCCCCGGGACTAGCGGCCACAGATACGCAGTATTTT. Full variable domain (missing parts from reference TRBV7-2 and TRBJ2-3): GAGVSQSPSNKVTEKGKDVELRCDPISGHTALYWYRQSLGQGLEFLIYFQGNSAPDKSGLPSDRFSAERTGGSVSTLTIQRTQQEDSAVYLCASSPPGLAATDTQYFGPGTRLTVL.

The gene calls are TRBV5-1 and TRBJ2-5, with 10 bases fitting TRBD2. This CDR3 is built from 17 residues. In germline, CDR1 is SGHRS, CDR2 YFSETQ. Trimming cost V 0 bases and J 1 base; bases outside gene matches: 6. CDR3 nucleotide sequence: TGCGCCAGCAGCTTGGGCGGGTCTAGCGGGGGCCAAGAGACCCAGTACTTC. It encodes CASSLGGSSGGQETQYF.

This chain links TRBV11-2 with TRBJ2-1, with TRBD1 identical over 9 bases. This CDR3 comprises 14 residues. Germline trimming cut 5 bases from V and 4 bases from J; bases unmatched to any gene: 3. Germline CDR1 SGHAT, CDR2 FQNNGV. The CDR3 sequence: CASSEGTGYNEQFF. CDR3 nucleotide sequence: TGTGCCAGCAGCGAGGGGACAGGGTACAATGAGCAGTTCTTC.

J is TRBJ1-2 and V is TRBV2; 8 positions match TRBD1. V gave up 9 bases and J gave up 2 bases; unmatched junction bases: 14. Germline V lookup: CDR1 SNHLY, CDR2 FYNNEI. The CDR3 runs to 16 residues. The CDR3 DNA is TGTGCCAGTAAGACAGGGGCCTCTCTCTCCAACTATGGCTACACCTTC. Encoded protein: CASKTGASLSNYGYTF.

Here the CDR3 reads CASSIRVADTQYF. CDR3 nucleotides: TGTGCCAGTAGTATAAGAGTAGCAGATACGCAGTATTTT. The chain carries TRBV19 and TRBJ2-3, with D uncertain. V was trimmed by 2 bases and J by 4 bases, leaving 7 bases between them. The CDR3 totals 13 residues. Germline CDR1 LNHDA, CDR2 SQIVND (reference sequence).

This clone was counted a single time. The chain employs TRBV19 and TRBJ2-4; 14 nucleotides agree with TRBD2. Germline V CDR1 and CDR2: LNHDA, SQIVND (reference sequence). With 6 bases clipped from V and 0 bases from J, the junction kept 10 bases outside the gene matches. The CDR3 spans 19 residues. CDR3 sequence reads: CASRGTSGGRTLAKNIQYF. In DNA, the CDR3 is TGTGCCAGTAGGGGGACTAGCGGGGGCCGAACACTAGCCAAAAACATTCAGTACTTC.

In nucleotides, the CDR3 is TGTGCCATCAGGGGGACAGGGAAGCAGAGGACAGATACGCAGTATTTT. Amino acids: CAIRGTGKQRTDTQYF. The chain has TRBV10-3 and TRBJ2-3; the match to TRBD1 covers 9 bases. The germline V gene has CDR1 ENHRY and CDR2 SYGVKD. There are 16 residues in the CDR3. V lost 6 bases and J lost 3; bases outside the gene matches: 10.

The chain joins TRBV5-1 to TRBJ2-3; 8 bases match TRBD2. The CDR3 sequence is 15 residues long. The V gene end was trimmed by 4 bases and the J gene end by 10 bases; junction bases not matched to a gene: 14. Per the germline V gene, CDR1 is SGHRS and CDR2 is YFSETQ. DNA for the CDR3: TGCGCCAGCAGCCCGTCAATGAGCGGGGGAGTTCCGCAGTATTTT. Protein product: CASSPSMSGGVPQYF.

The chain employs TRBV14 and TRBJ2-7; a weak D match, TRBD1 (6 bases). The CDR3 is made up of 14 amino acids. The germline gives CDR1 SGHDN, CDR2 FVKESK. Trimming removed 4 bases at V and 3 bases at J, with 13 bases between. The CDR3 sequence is CASSRGQLNYEQYF. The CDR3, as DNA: TGTGCCAGCAGCCGAGGACAGCTCAACTACGAGCAGTACTTC. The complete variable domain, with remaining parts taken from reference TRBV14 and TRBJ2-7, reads EAGVTQFPSHSVIEKGQTVTLRCDPISGHDNLYWYRRVMGKEIKFLLHFVKESKQDESGMPNNRFLAERTGGTYSTLKVQPAELEDSGVYFCASSRGQLNYEQYFGPGTRLTVT.

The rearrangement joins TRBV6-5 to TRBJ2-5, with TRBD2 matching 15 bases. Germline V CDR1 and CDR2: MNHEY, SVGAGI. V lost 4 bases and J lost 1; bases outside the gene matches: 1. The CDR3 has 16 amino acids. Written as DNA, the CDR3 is TGTGCCAGCAGTTCGGGACTAGCGGGGGGCCAAGAGACCCAGTACTTC. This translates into CASSSGLAGGQETQYF.

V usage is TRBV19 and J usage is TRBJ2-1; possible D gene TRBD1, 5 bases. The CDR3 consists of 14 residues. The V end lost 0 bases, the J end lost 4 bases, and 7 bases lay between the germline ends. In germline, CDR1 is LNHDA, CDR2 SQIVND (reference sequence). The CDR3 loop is CASSIERQYNEQFF. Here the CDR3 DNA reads TGTGCCAGTAGTATAGAAAGACAGTACAATGAGCAGTTCTTC.

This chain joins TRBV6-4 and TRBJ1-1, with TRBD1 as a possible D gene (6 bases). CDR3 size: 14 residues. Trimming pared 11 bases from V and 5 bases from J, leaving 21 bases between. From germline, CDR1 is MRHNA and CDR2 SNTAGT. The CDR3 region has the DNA TGTGCCTCCCCGGGGCAGGGGAGGGATACTGAAGCTTTCTTT. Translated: CASPGQGRDTEAFF.

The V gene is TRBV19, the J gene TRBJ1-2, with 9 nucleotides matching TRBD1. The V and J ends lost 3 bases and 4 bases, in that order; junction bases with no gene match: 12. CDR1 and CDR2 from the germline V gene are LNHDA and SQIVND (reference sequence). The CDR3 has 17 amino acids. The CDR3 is CASSIPGTGYGSYGYTF. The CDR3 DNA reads TGTGCCAGTAGTATTCCCGGGACAGGGTACGGAAGCTATGGCTACACCTTC.

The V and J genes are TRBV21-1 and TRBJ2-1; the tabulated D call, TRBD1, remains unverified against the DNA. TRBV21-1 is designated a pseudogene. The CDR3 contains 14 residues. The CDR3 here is CASSDHTGTDRQFF. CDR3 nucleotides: TGTGCCAGCAGCGACCACACTGGGACAGATCGGCAGTTCTTC.

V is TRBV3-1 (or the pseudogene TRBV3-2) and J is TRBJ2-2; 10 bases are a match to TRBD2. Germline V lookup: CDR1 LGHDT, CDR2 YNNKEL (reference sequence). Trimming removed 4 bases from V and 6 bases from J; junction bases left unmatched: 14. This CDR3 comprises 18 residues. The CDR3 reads CASSPLGVSGGAAGELFF. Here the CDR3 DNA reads TGTGCCAGCAGCCCCCTCGGGGTCAGCGGGGGGGCTGCCGGGGAGCTGTTTTTT.

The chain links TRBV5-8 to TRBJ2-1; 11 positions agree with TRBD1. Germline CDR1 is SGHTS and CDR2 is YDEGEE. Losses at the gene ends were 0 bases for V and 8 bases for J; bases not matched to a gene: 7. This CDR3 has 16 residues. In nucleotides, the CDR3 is TGTGCCAGCAGCTTGGGGGTCCGGACAGGGGGCGATGAGCAGTTCTTC. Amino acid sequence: CASSLGVRTGGDEQFF. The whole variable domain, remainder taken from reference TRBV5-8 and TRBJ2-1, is EAGVTQSPTHLIKTRGQQATLRCSPISGHTSVYWYQQALGLGLQFLLWYDEGEERNRGNFPPRFSGRQFPNYSSELNVNALELEDSALYLCASSLGVRTGGDEQFFGPGTRLTVL.

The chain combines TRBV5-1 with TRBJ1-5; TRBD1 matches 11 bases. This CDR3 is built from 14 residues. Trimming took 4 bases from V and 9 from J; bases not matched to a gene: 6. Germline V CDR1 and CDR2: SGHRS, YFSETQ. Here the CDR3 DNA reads TGCGCCAGCAGCCCGGGGACAGGGGGGCTGCCCCAGCATTTT. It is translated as CASSPGTGGLPQHF.

Here the CDR3 DNA reads TGTGCCAGCAGTCCTGGAGGCAGGGAGCTGTTTTTT. This gives the protein CASSPGGRELFF. The chain recombines TRBV27 with TRBJ2-2, with TRBD2 as a possible D gene (5 bases). Germline CDR1 reads MNHEY; CDR2 reads SMNVEV (reference sequence). This CDR3 region has 12 residues. V lost 5 bases, J lost 9 bases, and 10 bases lay in between.

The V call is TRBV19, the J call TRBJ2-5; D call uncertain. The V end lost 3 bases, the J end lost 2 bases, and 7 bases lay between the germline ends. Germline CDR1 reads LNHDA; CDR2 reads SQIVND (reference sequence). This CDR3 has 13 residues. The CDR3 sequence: CASSMSRQETQYF. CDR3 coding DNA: TGTGCCAGTAGTATGTCCAGACAAGAGACCCAGTACTTC.

The CDR3 is CASSSDREDLNQPQHF. The CDR3 DNA follows: TGTGCCAGCAGCTCGGACAGGGAGGACCTTAATCAGCCCCAGCATTTT. The J gene is TRBJ1-5, the V gene TRBV7-9; 8 bases map to TRBD1. After removal of 4 bases from V and 4 bases from J, the junction contained 9 bases not matched to a gene. Per the germline V gene, CDR1 is SEHNR and CDR2 is FQNEAQ (reference sequence). The length of the CDR3 is 16 residues.

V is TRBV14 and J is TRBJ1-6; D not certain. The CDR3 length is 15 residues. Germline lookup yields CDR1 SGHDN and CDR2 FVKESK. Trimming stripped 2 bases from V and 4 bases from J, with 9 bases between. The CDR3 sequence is CASSQSTGYNSPLHF. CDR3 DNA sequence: TGTGCCAGCAGCCAAAGTACCGGGTATAATTCACCCCTCCACTTT.

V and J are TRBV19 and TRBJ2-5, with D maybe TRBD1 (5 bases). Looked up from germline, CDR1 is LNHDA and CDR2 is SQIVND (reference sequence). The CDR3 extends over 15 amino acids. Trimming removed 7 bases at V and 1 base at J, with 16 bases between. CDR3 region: CASTPSTVSQETQYF. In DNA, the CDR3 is TGTGCCAGTACCCCTTCGACAGTGTCCCAAGAGACCCAGTACTTC.

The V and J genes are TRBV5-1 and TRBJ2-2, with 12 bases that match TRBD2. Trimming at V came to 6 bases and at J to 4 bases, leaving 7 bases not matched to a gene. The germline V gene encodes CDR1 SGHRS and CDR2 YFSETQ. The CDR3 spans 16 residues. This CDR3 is CASNGGTSGSTGELFF. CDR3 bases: TGCGCCAGCAACGGAGGGACTAGCGGGTCCACCGGGGAGCTGTTTTTT.